Presented here are 15 T cell receptor beta chains from one specimen sequenced in a study of OX40 agonist ivuxolimab in advanced cancers. TCRdb keeps only in-frame clones here, not all; method: immunoSEQ multiplex PCR. The top ten hold around 2.7% of the sample, which has about 45,000 clones, roughly 88% seen once. Sequenced material: CD4+ or CD8+ T cells sorted from blood, taken in a trial of the OX40 agonist ivuxolimab. The origin of the receptors is an adult with an advanced solid tumor such as melanoma, head and neck, liver or kidney cancer.

The gene calls are TRBV18 and TRBJ1-4; D may be TRBD1 (5 bases). Trimming pared 2 bases from V and 4 bases from J, leaving 8 bases between. The germline gives CDR1 KGHSH, CDR2 LQKENI. CDR3 length equals 14 residues. The CDR3 reads CASSPTGNNEKLFF. As DNA, the CDR3 is TGTGCCAGCTCACCAACAGGAAATAATGAAAAACTGTTTTTT.

This chain connects TRBV5-6 to TRBJ1-6; 7 bases are shared with TRBD1. The CDR3 covers 14 residues. Germline loops: CDR1 SGHDT, CDR2 YYEEEE. The V and J ends lost 4 bases and 9 bases, in that order; junction bases with no gene match: 7. The CDR3: CASSATGMISPLHF. The CDR3 DNA follows: TGTGCCAGCAGCGCGACAGGGATGATTTCACCCCTCCACTTT.

V usage is TRBV18 and J usage is TRBJ2-3; 9 bases are shared with TRBD1. V gave up 4 bases and J gave up 3 bases; unmatched junction bases: 8. CDR3 length: 16 residues. Per the germline V gene, CDR1 is KGHSH and CDR2 is LQKENI. Here the CDR3 DNA reads TGTGCCAGCTCACAACAGGGGGCTGTGGGAACAGATACGCAGTATTTT. Translation gives CASSQQGAVGTDTQYF. Full variable domain (missing parts from reference TRBV18 and TRBJ2-3): NAGVMQNPRHLVRRRGQEARLRCSPMKGHSHVYWYRQLPEEGLKFMVYLQKENIIDESGMPKERFSAEFPKEGPSILRIQQVVRGDSAAYFCASSQQGAVGTDTQYFGPGTRLTVL.

J is TRBJ1-5 and V is TRBV9; D gene uncertain. Trimming cost V 1 base and J 6 bases, with 11 bases left between them. CDR1 and CDR2 from the germline V gene are SGDLS and YYNGEE. The CDR3 runs to 14 residues. The CDR3 region has the DNA TGTGCCAGCAGCGTAAAGGCAAATGGTCAGCCCCAGCATTTT. This encodes CASSVKANGQPQHF.

The chain has TRBV2 and TRBJ2-7; a possible D gene is TRBD1 (5 bases). The germline CDR1 and CDR2 sequences are SNHLY and FYNNEI. The V end was cut by 6 bases, the J end by 3 bases, with 12 bases between. The CDR3 length is 13 residues. CDR3 residues: CASRGLKNYEQYF. CDR3 DNA sequence: TGTGCCAGCAGGGGGCTCAAAAACTACGAGCAGTACTTC.

The gene calls are TRBV9 and TRBJ2-2; possibly TRBD1 or TRBD2 for D (5 bases each). This CDR3 is built from 13 residues. V lost 7 bases and J 6 bases, leaving 13 bases between the germline ends. Germline lookup yields CDR1 SGDLS and CDR2 YYNGEE. The CDR3 loop reads CASRDQAAGELFF. The DNA for the CDR3 is TGTGCCAGCCGGGACCAAGCGGCCGGGGAGCTGTTTTTT. The variable domain in full, with the rest retrieved from reference TRBV9 and TRBJ2-2, is DSGVTQTPKHLITATGQRVTLRCSPRSGDLSVYWYQQSLDQGLQFLIQYYNGEERAKGNILERFSAQQFPDLHSELNLSSLELGDSALYFCASRDQAAGELFFGEGSRLTVL.

This chain connects TRBV28 to TRBJ1-4; perhaps TRBD1 as D (5 bases). The CDR3 is made up of 14 amino acids. CDR1 and CDR2 from the germline V gene are MDHEN and SYDVKM. The ends were cut back, 5 bases at V and 0 bases at J, with 7 bases in the middle. CDR3 in amino acids: CASSPRATNEKLFF. In nucleotides, the CDR3 is TGTGCCAGCAGTCCCAGGGCAACTAATGAAAAACTGTTTTTT. Combining the CDR3 with reference TRBV28 and TRBJ1-4 gives the whole variable domain DVKVTQSSRYLVKRTGEKVFLECVQDMDHENMFWYRQDPGLGLRLIYFSYDVKMKEKGDIPEGYSVSREKKERFSLILESASTNQTSMYLCASSPRATNEKLFFGSGTQLSVL.

The V and J genes are TRBV5-1 and TRBJ2-2; D unclear. Germline V CDR1 and CDR2: SGHRS, YFSETQ. Trimming cost V 1 base and J 3 bases, with 7 bases left between them. The CDR3 runs to 14 residues. The CDR3 here is CASSLPLYTGELFF. The CDR3 DNA sequence: TGCGCCAGCAGCTTGCCCCTCTACACCGGGGAGCTGTTTTTT.

The chain has TRBV7-2 and TRBJ2-6; D perhaps matches TRBD2 (5 bases). This CDR3 has 16 amino acids. The germline V gene encodes CDR1 SGHTA and CDR2 FQGNSA. Trimming removed 5 bases at V and 4 bases at J, with 15 bases between. The DNA of the CDR3 is TGTGCCAGCAGCAGCTTTATCCCGGGAGGGGCCAACGTCCTGACTTTC. Protein: CASSSFIPGGANVLTF.

This clone was picked up one time. The V call is TRBV19, the J call TRBJ2-6; tentatively, D is TRBD2 (5 bases). Per the germline V gene, CDR1 is LNHDA and CDR2 is SQIVND (reference sequence). The CDR3 contains 15 residues. The V and J ends lost 3 bases and 4 bases respectively, with 10 bases between them. CDR3 in amino acids: CASSMGRLGANVLTF. The CDR3 bases are TGTGCCAGTAGTATGGGGAGACTAGGGGCCAACGTCCTGACTTTC.

The chain uses TRBV11-2 and TRBJ2-3, with unresolved D. Germline CDR1 is SGHAT and CDR2 is FQNNGV. Trimming stripped 7 bases from V and 8 bases from J, with 16 bases between. The CDR3 runs to 13 residues. The CDR3 DNA reads TGTGCCAGCACCCAATATAGATTCGCTACGCAGTATTTT. Protein sequence: CASTQYRFATQYF.

V is TRBV5-6 and J is TRBJ1-2; TRBD1 matches at 7 bases. With 3 bases clipped from V and 9 bases from J, the junction kept 8 bases outside the gene matches. This CDR3 contains 13 residues. In germline, CDR1 is SGHDT, CDR2 YYEEEE. The CDR3 sequence: CASSSTGEASYTF. The DNA for the CDR3 is TGTGCCAGCAGCTCCACAGGGGAAGCAAGCTACACCTTC.

The chain carries TRBV19 and TRBJ2-7; tentative D call: TRBD1 (5 bases). This CDR3 contains 14 residues. Trimming stripped 5 bases from V and 2 bases from J, with 13 bases between. CDR1 is LNHDA, CDR2 SQIVND, per germline (reference sequence). The CDR3 protein is CASSPLQAPYEQYF. The CDR3 DNA is TGTGCCAGTAGTCCCTTACAGGCCCCCTACGAGCAGTACTTC.

V and J are TRBV10-2 and TRBJ2-5; 7 positions match TRBD2. Germline trimming cut 2 bases from V and 2 bases from J; bases unmatched to any gene: 5. CDR3 size: 15 residues. Per the germline V gene, CDR1 is WSHSY and CDR2 is SAAADI. The CDR3 loop is CASSETPGGQETQYF. CDR3 coding DNA: TGCGCCAGCAGTGAGACTCCCGGGGGGCAAGAGACCCAGTACTTC.

The rearrangement joins TRBV5-1 to TRBJ2-2; D gene unclear. Germline CDR1 is SGHRS and CDR2 is YFSETQ. The CDR3 totals 14 residues. V lost 0 bases, J lost 6 bases, and 9 bases lay in between. The CDR3 region is CASSLDPDSGELFF. In nucleotides, the CDR3 is TGCGCCAGCAGCTTGGATCCAGATTCCGGGGAGCTGTTTTTT.